What follows describes a single T cell receptor (beta chain). This clonotype was detected a few times. What this receptor recognizes is not known. One base away there is no much larger clone; base qualities are not given. The receptor library was made with multiplex PCR. Sequenced on an Illumina HiSeq 4000. To build TCR beta libraries, CDR3 regions were amplified by Arm-PCR using iRepertoire HTBI primers. Gel purification was performed on PCR products prior to sequencing. Turning to the authors' computational methods: Gene usage analysis of CDR3 amino acid clonotypes used the 55 to 65 TRBV and 14 to 15 TRBJ segments found across samples. COPE and FqMerger were used to merge the filtered high-quality paired reads into contigs. BLAST was used to align contigs to IMGT TRBV, TRBD and TRBJ reference genes, with CDR3 defined following IMGT. Highly expanded clones were defined as clonotypes with a frequency above 0.1%. Shannon entropy served as the measure of repertoire diversity, while the Gini coefficient captured V-J evenness. Clonotypes shared by more than one individual were considered public. In TCRdb, the public reads were trimmed at Q25 with fastp and aligned with MiXCR, with productive beta chains retained. Identical CDR3 proteins give one entry, which carries the most common genes and DNA. These V and J calls rely on TCRdb rather than the paper's analysis. The sample profile shows around 400,000 distinct CDR3 sequences; 20% to 30% of them were found once. The leading ten clones occupy around 24% of the sample.

The time point tag for this specimen amounts to: persistent/refractory GD, antithyroid drugs over 5 years with positive TRAb. For both TCR sequencing and RNA sequencing, RNA was extracted from PBMCs in TRIzol. The diagnosis of Graves' disease was made according to American Thyroid Association guidelines. Patients for the study were recruited at an endocrinology department in Xi'an, China. From each patient, roughly 9 milliliters of peripheral blood was collected into an EDTA anticoagulant tube. Ficoll Paque Plus density gradient separation was used to isolate PBMCs, and no additional T cell sorting was done. RNA quality was checked with an Agilent 2100 Bioanalyzer and agarose gel, and concentration with a NanoDrop 2000. This sample stems from a study of regulatory T cells in long-lasting Graves disease listed by TCRdb under 2021. General notes on the study: Persistent Graves' disease was defined as persistently positive TSH receptor autoantibodies together with antithyroid drug treatment for over 5 years. Patients with persistent Graves' disease were compared with patients with newly diagnosed Graves' disease using TCR sequencing and RNA sequencing of peripheral blood. In the clinical cohort, patients with persistent Graves' disease had used antithyroid drugs for an average of around 10 years. The study was registered as a clinical trial and conducted in China. A total of around 35 samples were covered by TCR sequencing, comprising around 13 persistent and 20 or so newly diagnosed Graves' disease patients.

Beyond this particular receptor, the publication reports: Only peripheral blood was studied, because thyroid tissue, the primary lesion, was inaccessible. As a limitation, the authors acknowledged that the small sample size may reduce accuracy. Persistent disease showed preferential use of TRBV28, TRBJ1-2 and TRBJ2-5, whereas newly diagnosed disease favored TRBV20-1 and TRBJ2-1. Sequencing and analysis were restricted to the TCR beta chain. More public clonotypes were shared among persistent patients (2,741) than among newly diagnosed patients (roughly 1,000). Compared with newly diagnosed patients, persistent Graves' disease patients had lower TCR Shannon entropy and fewer highly expanded clones, which suggests clonal expansion.

Measured from the cysteine to the phenylalanine, the CDR3 is 13 residues long. Only the CDR3 DNA stays, 39 bases, in frame from base 1. Trimming at the junction amounts to 5 bases on V and 2 bases on J, and the germline ends lie 10 bases apart. CDR1 and CDR2, looked up from the germline V gene, are KGHSH and LQKENI. The sequencing used peripheral blood mononuclear cells (PBMCs), collected when the disease was refractory, from a patient treated with antithyroid drugs. The rearranged chain carries TRBV18 and TRBJ2-7; the D region possibly corresponds to TRBD1 (6 bases align). The clonotype comes from a female donor with Graves disease. The CDR3: CASSEGQTYEQYF. The DNA sequence is given as TGTGCCAGCTCAGAGGGACAAACCTACGAGCAGTACTTC.